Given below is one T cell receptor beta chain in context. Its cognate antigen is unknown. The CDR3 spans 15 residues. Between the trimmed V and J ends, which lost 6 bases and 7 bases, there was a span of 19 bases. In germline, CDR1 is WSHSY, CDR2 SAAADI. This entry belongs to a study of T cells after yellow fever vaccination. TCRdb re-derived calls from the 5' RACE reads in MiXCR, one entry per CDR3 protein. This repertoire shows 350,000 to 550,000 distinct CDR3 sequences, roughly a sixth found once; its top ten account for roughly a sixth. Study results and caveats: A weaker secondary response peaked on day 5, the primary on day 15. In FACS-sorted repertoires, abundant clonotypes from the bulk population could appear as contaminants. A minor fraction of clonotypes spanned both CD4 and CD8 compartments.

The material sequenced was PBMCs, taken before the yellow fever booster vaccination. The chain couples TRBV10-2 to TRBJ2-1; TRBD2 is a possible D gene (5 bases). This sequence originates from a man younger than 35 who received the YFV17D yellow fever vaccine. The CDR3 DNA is TGCGCCAGCAGACCGGGATCCTACTCGGGGAATGAGCAGTTCTTC. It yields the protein CASRPGSYSGNEQFF.